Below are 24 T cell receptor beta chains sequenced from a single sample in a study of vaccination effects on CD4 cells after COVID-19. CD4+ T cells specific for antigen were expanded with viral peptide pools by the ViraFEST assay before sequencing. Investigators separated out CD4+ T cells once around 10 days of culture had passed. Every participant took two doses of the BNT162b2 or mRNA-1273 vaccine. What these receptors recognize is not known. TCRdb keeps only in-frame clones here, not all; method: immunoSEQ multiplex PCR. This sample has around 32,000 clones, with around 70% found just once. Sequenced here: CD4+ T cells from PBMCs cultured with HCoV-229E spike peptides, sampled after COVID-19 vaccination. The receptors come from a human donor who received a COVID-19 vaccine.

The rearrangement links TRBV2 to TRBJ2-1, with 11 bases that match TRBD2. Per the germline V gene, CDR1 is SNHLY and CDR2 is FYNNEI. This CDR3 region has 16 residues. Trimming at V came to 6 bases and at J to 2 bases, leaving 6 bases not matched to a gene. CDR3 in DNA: TGTGCCAGCAGGATGATAGCGGGGGGGCCCTACAATGAGCAGTTCTTC. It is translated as CASRMIAGGPYNEQFF.

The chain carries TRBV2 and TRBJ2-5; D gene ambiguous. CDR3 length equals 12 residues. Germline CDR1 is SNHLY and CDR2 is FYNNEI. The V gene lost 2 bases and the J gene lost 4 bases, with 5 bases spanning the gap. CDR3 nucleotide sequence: TGTGCCAGCAGTGAATTCGGAGAGACCCAGTACTTC. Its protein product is CASSEFGETQYF.

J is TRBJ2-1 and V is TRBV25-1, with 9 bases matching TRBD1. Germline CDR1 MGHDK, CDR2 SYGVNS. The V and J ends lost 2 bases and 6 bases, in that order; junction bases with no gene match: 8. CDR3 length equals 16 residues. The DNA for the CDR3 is TGTGCCAGCAGTGAACCACACGGGACAGGGCGCAATGAGCAGTTCTTC. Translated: CASSEPHGTGRNEQFF.

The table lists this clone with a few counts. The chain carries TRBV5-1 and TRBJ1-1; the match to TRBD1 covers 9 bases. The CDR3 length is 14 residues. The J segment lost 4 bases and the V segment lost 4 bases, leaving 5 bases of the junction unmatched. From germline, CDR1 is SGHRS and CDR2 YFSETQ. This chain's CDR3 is CASSPTGGRTEAFF. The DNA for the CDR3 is TGCGCCAGCAGCCCGACAGGGGGACGCACTGAAGCTTTCTTT. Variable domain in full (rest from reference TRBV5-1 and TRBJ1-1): KAGVTQTPRYLIKTRGQQVTLSCSPISGHRSVSWYQQTPGQGLQFLFEYFSETQRNKGNFPGRFSGRQFSNSRSEMNVSTLELGDSALYLCASSPTGGRTEAFFGQGTRLTVV.

The CDR3 protein is CASSSGQGAFYEQYF. The CDR3 DNA sequence: TGCGCCAGCAGCTCGGGACAGGGGGCATTCTACGAGCAGTACTTC. The chain recombines TRBV5-1 with TRBJ2-7, with TRBD1 matching over 12 bases. V shed 3 bases and J 3 bases; nucleotides not matched to a gene: 4. The CDR3 length is 15 residues. Germline-derived CDR1 and CDR2 are SGHRS and YFSETQ.

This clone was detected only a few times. This CDR3 is CASSDRGTEAFF. The CDR3 bases are TGCGCCAGCAGTGACAGGGGCACTGAAGCTTTCTTT. The chain carries TRBV10-1 and TRBJ1-1, with a possible D match to TRBD1 (6 bases). Germline V gives CDR1 WNHNN, CDR2 SYGVQD (reference sequence). Trimming removed 3 bases at V and 4 bases at J, with 6 bases between. The CDR3 runs to 12 residues.

CDR3 in amino acids: CATSRDRSSFNNEKLFF. CDR3 DNA: TGTGCCACCAGCAGAGATCGGAGTAGCTTTAATAATGAAAAACTGTTTTTT. The chain joins TRBV15 to TRBJ1-4; D is ambiguous. The CDR3 extends over 17 amino acids. V dropped 0 bases and J dropped 4 bases, with 15 bases sitting between them. The V gene's germline CDR1 is LNHNV and CDR2 YYDKDF (reference sequence).

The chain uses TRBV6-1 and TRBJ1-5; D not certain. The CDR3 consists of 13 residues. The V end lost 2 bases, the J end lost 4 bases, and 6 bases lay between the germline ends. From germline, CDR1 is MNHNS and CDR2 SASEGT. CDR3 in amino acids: CASSERQNQPQHF. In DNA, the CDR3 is TGTGCCAGCAGTGAACGTCAGAATCAGCCCCAGCATTTT.

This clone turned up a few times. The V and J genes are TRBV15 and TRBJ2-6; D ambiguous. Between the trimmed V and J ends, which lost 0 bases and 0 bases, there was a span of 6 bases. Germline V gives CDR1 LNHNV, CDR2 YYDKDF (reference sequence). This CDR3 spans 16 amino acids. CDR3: CATSRDTDSGANVLTF. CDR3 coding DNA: TGTGCCACCAGCAGAGATACAGACTCTGGGGCCAACGTCCTGACTTTC.

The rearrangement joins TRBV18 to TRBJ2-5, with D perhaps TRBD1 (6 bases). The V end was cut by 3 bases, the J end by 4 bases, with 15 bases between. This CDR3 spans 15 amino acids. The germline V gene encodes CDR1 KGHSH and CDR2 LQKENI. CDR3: CASSPQGTYGETQYF. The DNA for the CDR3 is TGTGCCAGCTCACCCCAGGGGACATACGGAGAGACCCAGTACTTC.

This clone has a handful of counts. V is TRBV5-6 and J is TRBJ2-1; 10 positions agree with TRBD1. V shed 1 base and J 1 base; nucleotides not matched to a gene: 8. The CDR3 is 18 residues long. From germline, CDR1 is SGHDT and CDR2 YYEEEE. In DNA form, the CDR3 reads TGTGCCAGCAGCTTGTACCGGGACAGGGGTCGATCCTACAATGAGCAGTTCTTC. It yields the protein CASSLYRDRGRSYNEQFF. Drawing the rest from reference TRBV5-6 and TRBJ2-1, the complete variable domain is DAGVTQSPTHLIKTRGQQVTLRCSPKSGHDTVSWYQQALGQGPQFIFQYYEEEERQRGNFPDRFSGHQFPNYSSELNVNALLLGDSALYLCASSLYRDRGRSYNEQFFGPGTRLTVL.

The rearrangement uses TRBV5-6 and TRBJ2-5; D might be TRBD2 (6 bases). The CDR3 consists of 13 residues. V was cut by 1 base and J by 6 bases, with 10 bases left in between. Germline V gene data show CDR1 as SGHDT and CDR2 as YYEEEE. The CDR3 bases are TGTGCCAGCAGCTTGCGAGCGGGCCAGACCCAGTACTTC. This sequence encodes CASSLRAGQTQYF.

The CDR3 loop is CASSLSRQGIFGEKLFF. The CDR3 DNA is TGTGCCAGCAGCTTGTCTCGGCAGGGGATCTTCGGTGAAAAACTGTTTTTT. The rearrangement joins TRBV5-8 to TRBJ1-4; D may be TRBD1 (6 bases). Per the germline V gene, CDR1 is SGHTS and CDR2 is YDEGEE. This CDR3 is built from 17 residues. Trimming took off 1 base at V and 7 bases at J, with 20 bases between the two ends.

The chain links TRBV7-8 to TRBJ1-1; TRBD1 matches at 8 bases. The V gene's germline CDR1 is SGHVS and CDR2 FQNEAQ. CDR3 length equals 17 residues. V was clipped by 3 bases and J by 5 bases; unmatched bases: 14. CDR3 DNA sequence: TGTGCCAGCAGCTTTTCAGGGGGGACAGGAGAAAGAACTGAAGCTTTCTTT. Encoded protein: CASSFSGGTGERTEAFF.

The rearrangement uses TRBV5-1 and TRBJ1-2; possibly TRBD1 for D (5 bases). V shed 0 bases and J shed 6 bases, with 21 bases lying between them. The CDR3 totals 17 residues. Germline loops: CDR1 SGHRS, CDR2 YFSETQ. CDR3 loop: CASSLEGIGRAGNGYTF. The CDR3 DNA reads TGCGCCAGCAGCTTGGAGGGGATTGGAAGGGCAGGGAATGGCTACACCTTC.

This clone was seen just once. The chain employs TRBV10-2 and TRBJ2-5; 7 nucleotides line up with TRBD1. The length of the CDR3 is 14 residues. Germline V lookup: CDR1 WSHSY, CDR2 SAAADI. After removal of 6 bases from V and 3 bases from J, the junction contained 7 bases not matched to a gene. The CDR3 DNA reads TGCGCCAGCAGAAAGGGGACAGCAAAAGAGACCCAGTACTTC. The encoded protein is CASRKGTAKETQYF.

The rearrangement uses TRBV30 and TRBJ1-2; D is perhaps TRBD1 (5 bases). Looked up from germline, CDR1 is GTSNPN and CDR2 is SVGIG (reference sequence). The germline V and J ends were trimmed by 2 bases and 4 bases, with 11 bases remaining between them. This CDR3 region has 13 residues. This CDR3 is CAWSRQFSYGYTF. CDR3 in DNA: TGTGCCTGGAGTCGACAGTTCTCCTATGGCTACACCTTC.

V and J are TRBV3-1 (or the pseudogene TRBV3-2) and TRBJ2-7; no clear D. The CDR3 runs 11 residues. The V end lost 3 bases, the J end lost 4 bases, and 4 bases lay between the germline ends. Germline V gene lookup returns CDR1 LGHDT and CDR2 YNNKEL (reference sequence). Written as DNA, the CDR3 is TGTGCCAGCAGCCACATATACGAGCAGTACTTC. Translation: CASSHIYEQYF.

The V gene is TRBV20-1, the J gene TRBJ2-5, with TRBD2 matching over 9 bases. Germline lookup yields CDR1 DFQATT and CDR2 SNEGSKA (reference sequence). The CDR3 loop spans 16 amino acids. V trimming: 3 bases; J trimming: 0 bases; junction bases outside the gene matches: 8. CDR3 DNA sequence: TGCAGTGCTAGTGCCCTACTAGCGGGTAACCAAGAGACCCAGTACTTC. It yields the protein CSASALLAGNQETQYF.

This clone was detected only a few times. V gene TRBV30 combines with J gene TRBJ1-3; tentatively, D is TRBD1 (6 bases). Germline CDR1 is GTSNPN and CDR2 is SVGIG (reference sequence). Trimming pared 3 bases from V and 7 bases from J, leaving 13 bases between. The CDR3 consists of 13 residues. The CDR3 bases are TGTGCCTGGAGGCCCCCGGGGGGCAACACCATATATTTT. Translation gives CAWRPPGGNTIYF.

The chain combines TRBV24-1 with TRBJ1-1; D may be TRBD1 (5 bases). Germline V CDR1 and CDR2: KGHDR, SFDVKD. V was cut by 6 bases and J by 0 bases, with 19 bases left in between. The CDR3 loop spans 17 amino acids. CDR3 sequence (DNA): TGTGCCACCAGTCCTTCGGGTGGGACGGACATGAACACTGAAGCTTTCTTT. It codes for CATSPSGGTDMNTEAFF.

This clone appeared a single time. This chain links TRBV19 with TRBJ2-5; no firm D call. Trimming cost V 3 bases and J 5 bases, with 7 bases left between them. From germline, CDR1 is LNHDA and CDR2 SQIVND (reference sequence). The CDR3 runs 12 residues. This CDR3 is CASSINQETQYF. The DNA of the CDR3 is TGTGCCAGTAGTATTAATCAGGAGACCCAGTACTTC.

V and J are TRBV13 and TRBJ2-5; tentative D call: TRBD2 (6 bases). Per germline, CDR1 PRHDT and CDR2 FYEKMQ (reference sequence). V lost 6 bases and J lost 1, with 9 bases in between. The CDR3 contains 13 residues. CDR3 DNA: TGTGCCAGCAGACGGGGGAGCCAAGAGACCCAGTACTTC. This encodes CASRRGSQETQYF.

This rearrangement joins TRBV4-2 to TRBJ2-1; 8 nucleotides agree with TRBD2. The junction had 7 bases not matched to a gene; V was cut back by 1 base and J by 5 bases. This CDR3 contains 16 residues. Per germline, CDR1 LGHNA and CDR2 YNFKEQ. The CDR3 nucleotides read TGTGCCAGCAGCCAAGCGGGAGGGTCACTGAACAATGAGCAGTTCTTC. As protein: CASSQAGGSLNNEQFF.